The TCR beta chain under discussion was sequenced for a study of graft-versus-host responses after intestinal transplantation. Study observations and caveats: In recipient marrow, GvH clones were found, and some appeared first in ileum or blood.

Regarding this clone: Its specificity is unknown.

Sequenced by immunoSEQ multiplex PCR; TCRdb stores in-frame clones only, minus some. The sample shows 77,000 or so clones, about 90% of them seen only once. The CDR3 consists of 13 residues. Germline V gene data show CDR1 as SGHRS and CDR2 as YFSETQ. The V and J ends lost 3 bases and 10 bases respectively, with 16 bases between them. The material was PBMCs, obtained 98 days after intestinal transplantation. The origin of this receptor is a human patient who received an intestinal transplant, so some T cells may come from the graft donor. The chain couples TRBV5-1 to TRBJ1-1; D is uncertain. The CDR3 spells CASSSNRANGAFF. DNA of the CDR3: TGCGCCAGCAGCTCCAACCGGGCCAATGGAGCTTTCTTT.